This T cell receptor (beta chain) was sequenced in a study of blood T cell repertoires in COVID-19. Study overall: In each case, the material was cDNA or gDNA derived from T cells, B-cell-depleted T cells, or PBMCs.

Germline V gene lookup returns CDR1 GTSNPN and CDR2 SVGIG (reference sequence). This CDR3 has 15 amino acids. As originally analysed: Nucleated cell counts were estimated from reference gene primer amplification. The table came from immunoSEQ multiplex PCR; TCRdb's copy has only in-frame clones and leaves some out. The D gene and trimming were derived from the DNA, and the V and J assignments and clone size from that table. The sample has about 150,000 clones, around 84% seen once; the top ten hold around 7.9%. The sequenced material came from PBMCs or T cells enriched from blood (not recorded which). The J gene is TRBJ2-7, the V gene TRBV30, with TRBD1 matching 7 bases. This clonotype was obtained from a man aged 50-60 years who had recovered from COVID-19. This CDR3 is CVLRDRLCNLYEQYF. CDR3 DNA: TGTGTACTACGGGACAGACTCTGCAATCTCTACGAGCAGTACTTC.